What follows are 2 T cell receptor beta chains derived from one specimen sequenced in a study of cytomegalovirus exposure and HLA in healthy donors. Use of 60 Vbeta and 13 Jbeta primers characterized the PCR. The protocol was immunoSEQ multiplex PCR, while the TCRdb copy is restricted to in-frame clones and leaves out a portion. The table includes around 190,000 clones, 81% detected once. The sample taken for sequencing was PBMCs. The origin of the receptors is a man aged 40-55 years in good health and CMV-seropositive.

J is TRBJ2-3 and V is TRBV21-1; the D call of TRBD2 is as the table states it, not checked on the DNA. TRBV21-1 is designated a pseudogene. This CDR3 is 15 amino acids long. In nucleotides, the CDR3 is TGTGCCAGCAGTCCCCTGGCGGGGCCCACAGATACGCAGTATTTT. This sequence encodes CASSPLAGPTDTQYF.

This chain's CDR3 is CASRPEPGKAGYTF. The CDR3 nucleotides are TGTGCCAGTCGCCCGGAACCGGGAAAGGCCGGCTACACCTTC. The chain employs TRBV19 and TRBJ1-2; D is uncertain. Germline CDR1 and CDR2: LNHDA and SQIVND (reference sequence). The CDR3 sequence is 14 residues long. Trimming cost V 8 bases and J 8 bases, with 21 bases left between them.